This T cell receptor (beta chain) was sequenced during a study of CD8+CD57+ T cells in acquired aplastic anemia. Looked up from germline, CDR1 is ENHRY and CDR2 is SYGVKD. V dropped 4 bases and J dropped 5; count of bases not matched to a gene: 3. CDR3 length: 15 residues. The template used for profiling TCR beta VDJ and CDR3 was genomic DNA. Via MiXCR, TCRdb re-called the reads, giving one row per CDR3 protein. The sample consists of approximately 120,000 distinct CDR3 sequences, over 30% of them appearing once. Patients chosen for sequencing had shown CD8+CD57+ cell expansion by flow cytometry. The TCR comes from a human donor with aplastic anemia. Sequences were obtained from sorted CD4+, CD8+, or CD8+CD57+ T cells (not recorded which) from PBMCs. V is TRBV10-3 and J is TRBJ2-3, with 13 positions matching TRBD2. This CDR3 is CAISGLAGGRDTQYF. The CDR3 DNA reads TGTGCCATCAGTGGACTAGCGGGGGGACGAGATACGCAGTATTTT.